The 11 T cell receptor beta chains below were found in one sample sequenced in a study of blood T cell repertoires in COVID-19. Data came from immunoSEQ multiplex PCR; TCRdb stores just in-frame clones and leaves some out. The repertoire consists of 65,000 to 90,000 clones, with approximately 83% occurring once and the leading ten covering 25% to 35%. The sample was peripheral blood. These receptors were collected from a woman of 80 years or more with acute or convalescent COVID-19.

The V gene is TRBV5-1, the J gene TRBJ2-1, with 7 bases that match TRBD2. Trimming cost V 7 bases and J 6 bases; bases outside gene matches: 10. This CDR3 is built from 14 residues. Germline-derived CDR1 and CDR2 are SGHRS and YFSETQ. CDR3 sequence (DNA): TGCGCCAGCCGCCCACTAACTAGCGCCAATGAGCAGTTCTTC. Protein product: CASRPLTSANEQFF.

The DNA for the CDR3 is TGTGCCAGTAGTTCTCGACAGCTTACGCAGTATTTT. Encoded protein: CASSSRQLTQYF. The chain links TRBV19 to TRBJ2-3; tentatively, D is TRBD1 (5 bases). The germline CDR1 and CDR2 sequences are LNHDA and SQIVND (reference sequence). V gave up 5 bases and J gave up 8 bases, with 11 bases separating them. The CDR3 covers 12 residues.

The chain recombines TRBV11-2 with TRBJ2-1; tentative D call: TRBD1 (5 bases). CDR1 and CDR2 (germline): SGHAT, FQNNGV. Trimming cost V 5 bases and J 7 bases, with 18 bases left between them. The CDR3 is made up of 15 amino acids. The CDR3 DNA sequence: TGTGCCAGCAGCCCTCCGCCAAGGGGCTATAATGAGCAGTTCTTC. It yields the protein CASSPPPRGYNEQFF.

The V call is TRBV7-3, the J call TRBJ2-1; D may be TRBD2 (5 bases). The CDR3 extends over 16 amino acids. V lost 5 bases, J lost 2 bases, and 16 bases lay in between. Germline CDR1 is SGHTA and CDR2 is FQGTGA. This chain's CDR3 is CASSPGPKGAYNEQFF. The CDR3 DNA follows: TGTGCCAGCAGCCCCGGGCCTAAGGGAGCCTACAATGAGCAGTTCTTC.

This chain joins TRBV2 and TRBJ1-2; D gene ambiguous. Germline-derived CDR1 and CDR2 are SNHLY and FYNNEI. The CDR3 length is 12 residues. Trimming left V 6 bases short and J 6 bases short, with 11 bases between. CDR3 nucleotides: TGTGCCAGCAGGACCGGGTTGCATGGCTACACCTTC. Translated, it gives CASRTGLHGYTF.

This clone has only a few counts. The CDR3 region is CASSGPRGSNQPQHF. The CDR3 bases are TGTGCCAGCAGCGGACCCCGGGGTAGCAATCAGCCCCAGCATTTT. J is TRBJ1-5 and V is TRBV2; D ambiguous. The V end lost 6 bases, the J end lost 0 bases, and 12 bases lay between the germline ends. This CDR3 is 15 amino acids long. Germline V gene data show CDR1 as SNHLY and CDR2 as FYNNEI.

This clone was counted a few times. The chain combines TRBV11-2 with TRBJ2-2; 7 bases map to TRBD1. The V and J ends lost 5 bases and 6 bases, in that order; junction bases with no gene match: 3. Per the germline V gene, CDR1 is SGHAT and CDR2 is FQNNGV. The CDR3 is 13 amino acids. The CDR3 is CASSVQGAGELFF. CDR3 nucleotide sequence: TGTGCCAGCAGCGTGCAGGGGGCCGGGGAGCTGTTTTTT.

J is TRBJ2-5 and V is TRBV3-1 (or the pseudogene TRBV3-2); TRBD2 is a possible D gene (5 bases). CDR1 is LGHDT, CDR2 YNNKEL, per germline (reference sequence). Trimming pared 5 bases from V and 1 base from J, leaving 14 bases between. The CDR3 is 15 amino acids. The CDR3 nucleotides read TGTGCCAGCAGCTTAAGGCACGGACTCCAAGAGACCCAGTACTTC. It codes for CASSLRHGLQETQYF.

The chain links TRBV3-1 (or the pseudogene TRBV3-2) to TRBJ1-3; D call uncertain. Germline CDR1 is LGHDT and CDR2 is YNNKEL (reference sequence). Trimming shortened V by 1 base and J by 6 bases, and 4 bases separated the two germline ends. The length of the CDR3 is 12 residues. CDR3 sequence (DNA): TGTGCCAGCAGCCAAGTTCTAAACACCATATATTTT. Amino acid sequence: CASSQVLNTIYF.

The chain is built from TRBV6-5 and TRBJ2-3, with 8 bases matching TRBD2. The V and J ends lost 5 bases and 4 bases, in that order; junction bases with no gene match: 5. Germline V gene data show CDR1 as MNHEY and CDR2 as SVGAGI. The CDR3 has 14 residues. Here the CDR3 reads CASSPGLAADTQYF. The CDR3 DNA reads TGTGCCAGCAGTCCCGGACTAGCAGCAGATACGCAGTATTTT.

The chain is built from TRBV6-6 and TRBJ2-1; the match to TRBD2 covers 7 bases. This CDR3 has 15 amino acids. Germline lookup yields CDR1 MNHNY and CDR2 SVGAGI (reference sequence). J gave up 3 bases and V 5 bases, and 7 bases lay outside the gene matches. CDR3 sequence reads: CASSVLAANYNEQFF. The CDR3 region has the DNA TGTGCCAGCAGTGTGCTAGCGGCCAACTACAATGAGCAGTTCTTC.